The text below deals with one T cell receptor beta chain. The data originate from a study of CXCR3-negative and CXCR3-positive naive CD8 T cells. CDR3 length: 15 amino acids. CDR1 is SGHRS and CDR2 is YFSETQ in the germline V gene. cDNA libraries for TRB were generated by 5' RACE incorporating UMI labels. TCRdb reprocessed the 5' RACE reads and stores each CDR3 protein as one record, lacking DNA. The listing contains 45,000 to 70,000 distinct CDR3 sequences. Sample: memory CD8+ T cells from blood. This clonotype was obtained from a human donor in good health. Some clones in this sample may be carry-over from other donors' samples. The chain recombines TRBV5-1 with TRBJ2-7; TCRdb's D call, TRBD1, is unchecked because there is no DNA. The CDR3 here is CASSLEGSASYEQYF.